This T cell receptor (beta chain) was sequenced during a study of blood T cells in healthy people across ages. This CDR3 spans 15 amino acids. The V segment lost 9 bases and the J segment 7 bases; nucleotides outside the gene matches: 12. Germline V gene sequence: CDR1 SGHTA, CDR2 FQGNSA. For the second PCR, which ran for roughly 7 to 11 cycles, a sample-barcoded 5' primer and a J-beta primer mix were used. Via MiXCR, TCRdb re-called the 5' RACE reads, giving one row per CDR3 protein. The sample contains more than 1 million distinct CDR3 sequences, 45% of which appear only once. This receptor was identified in a woman aged 55-75 years in good health. The sample taken for sequencing was blood. V gene TRBV7-2 combines with J gene TRBJ2-1; 10 nucleotides line up with TRBD2. CDR3 sequence: CASSRTSGGGNEQFF. DNA for the CDR3: TGTGCCAGTAGCCGGACTAGCGGTGGAGGTAATGAGCAGTTCTTC.